A single sample is the source of the 8 T cell receptor beta chains below, sequenced in a study of spatial heterogeneity in lung cancer. Study results and caveats: The number of expanded tumor alpha and beta chains correlated with mutation number.

For these TCRs, the target antigens are not known. One entry per CDR3 protein results from TCRdb running MiXCR on the 5' RACE reads. The repertoire holds 15,000 to 20,000 distinct CDR3 sequences, 6% to 6.5% seen once, with around 7% in the top ten. Specified time point: sample taken at primary tumor resection. Here the sequenced sample was lung tumor tissue, taken at surgery. The source is a male donor with early-stage non-small cell lung cancer.

This clonotype occurred many times. A library prepared for alpha chains yielded this beta chain as an off-target read; its size is of little meaning. V and J are TRBV6-6 and TRBJ2-7; D is perhaps TRBD1 (6 bases). The germline gives CDR1 MNHNY, CDR2 SVGAGI (reference sequence). The CDR3 runs 17 residues. Trimming pared 6 bases from V and 6 bases from J, leaving 27 bases between. The CDR3 DNA sequence: TGTGCCAGCAGCCCCCCTGCGGCGGGCCCTCAGGGGCGCGAGCAGTACTTC. Amino acid sequence: CASSPPAAGPQGREQYF.

Ten or more counts support this clonotype. This beta chain came through as a stray read in a library set up for alpha chains, and its size says little. The chain combines TRBV29-1 with TRBJ1-2; the match to TRBD1 covers 8 bases. V trimming: 5 bases; J trimming: 0 bases; junction bases outside the gene matches: 5. This CDR3 is built from 14 residues. Germline V gene sequence: CDR1 SQVTM, CDR2 ANQGSEA. CDR3 coding DNA: TGCAGCGTTCCCGGACAGGGATCTAACTATGGCTACACCTTC. Translation: CSVPGQGSNYGYTF.

This clonotype was recorded only once. A library prepared for alpha chains yielded this beta chain as an off-target read; its size is of little meaning. V usage is TRBV4-1 and J usage is TRBJ2-7; 10 positions match TRBD2. Trimming cost V 4 bases and J 2 bases; bases outside gene matches: 5. The germline V gene has CDR1 MGHRA and CDR2 YSYEKL. The CDR3 runs to 15 residues. The CDR3 DNA is TGCGCCAGCAGCCTAAATAGCGGGGGGACCTACGAGCAGTACTTC. The encoded protein is CASSLNSGGTYEQYF.

About this clonotype: For a library built for alpha chains, this beta chain is a stray read; little rests on its size. The chain is built from TRBV18 and TRBJ2-3, with a tentative D call TRBD2 (5 bases). With 0 bases removed from V and 0 bases from J, the gap between germline ends came to 13 bases. This CDR3 comprises 17 residues. Looked up from germline, CDR1 is KGHSH and CDR2 is LQKENI. CDR3 nucleotide sequence: TGTGCCAGCTCACCACCTTCGGGGAGCCTGAGCACAGATACGCAGTATTTT. Protein sequence: CASSPPSGSLSTDTQYF.

This clonotype counts as large. This beta chain represents an off-target read in a library built for alpha chains; its size is of limited meaning. The CDR3 here is CASSLRDFLYNEQFF. The DNA of the CDR3 is TGTGCCAGCAGTCTCCGGGACTTCCTCTACAATGAGCAGTTCTTC. The J gene is TRBJ2-1, the V gene TRBV6-6; D is perhaps TRBD2 (6 bases). The V end was cut by 5 bases, the J end by 3 bases, with 14 bases between. The CDR3 consists of 15 residues. Germline V gives CDR1 MNHNY, CDR2 SVGAGI (reference sequence).

The table lists this clonotype with many counts. This beta chain slipped into a library made for alpha chains as a stray read, so its size is not meaningful. The chain is built from TRBV7-9 and TRBJ1-1; 8 nucleotides match TRBD1. CDR3 length: 16 amino acids. Germline assignment: CDR1 SEHNR and CDR2 FQNEAQ (reference sequence). With 0 bases clipped from V and 4 bases from J, the junction kept 7 bases outside the gene matches. CDR3 in DNA: TGTGCCAGCAGCTTAGCGACAGGGGCTAAGGGCACTGAAGCTTTCTTT. Encoded protein: CASSLATGAKGTEAFF. Combining the CDR3 with reference TRBV7-9 and TRBJ1-1 gives the whole variable domain DTGVSQNPRHKITKRGQNVTFRCDPISEHNRLYWYRQTLGQGPEFLTYFQNEAQLEKSRLLSDRFSAERPKGSFSTLEIQRTEQGDSAMYLCASSLATGAKGTEAFFGQGTRLTVV.

This clonotype was observed many times. Being off target in a library aimed at alpha chains, this beta chain has a size of little meaning. V gene TRBV7-8 combines with J gene TRBJ2-6; the D is unclear. This CDR3 comprises 16 residues. With 1 base removed from V and 0 bases from J, the gap between germline ends came to 7 bases. Germline-derived CDR1 and CDR2 are SGHVS and FQNEAQ. CDR3 nucleotide sequence: TGTGCCAGCAGCTTAGTTTTGGGCTCTGGGGCCAACGTCCTGACTTTC. It encodes CASSLVLGSGANVLTF. The entire variable domain, with the rest obtained from reference TRBV7-8 and TRBJ2-6, is as follows: GAGVSQSPRYKVAKRGQDVALRCDPISGHVSLFWYQQALGQGPEFLTYFQNEAQLDKSGLPSDRFFAERPEGSVSTLKIQRTQQEDSAVYLCASSLVLGSGANVLTFGAGSRLTVL.

This clonotype was observed at least ten times. The library was designed around alpha chains, so this beta chain is a stray read whose abundance carries little weight. The J gene is TRBJ1-1, the V gene TRBV7-9; no definite D call. In germline, CDR1 is SEHNR, CDR2 FQNEAQ (reference sequence). Deletions cut 5 bases from V and 7 bases from J, with 14 bases between. The CDR3 is made up of 13 amino acids. The CDR3, as DNA: TGTGCCAGCAGCCAATCCCAGCGAGGTGAAGCTTTCTTT. It encodes CASSQSQRGEAFF. Drawing the rest from reference TRBV7-9 and TRBJ1-1, the complete variable domain is DTGVSQNPRHKITKRGQNVTFRCDPISEHNRLYWYRQTLGQGPEFLTYFQNEAQLEKSRLLSDRFSAERPKGSFSTLEIQRTEQGDSAMYLCASSQSQRGEAFFGQGTRLTVV.